A single sample is the source of the 31 T cell receptor beta chains below, sequenced in a study of molecular identifiers for immune sequencing clone quantification. One entry per CDR3 protein, called by TCRdb with MiXCR from the PCR reads. The data contain some 320,000 distinct CDR3 sequences, under 25% of them singletons. Source material: naive CD8+ T cells from blood, with Jurkat cell RNA spiked in. Subset described: FACS-sorted CD8+CD4-CCR7+CD45RA+ naive T cells. Source of these receptors: a human donor in good health. Some libraries in this study had Jurkat cell RNA spiked in.

The V and J genes are TRBV18 and TRBJ2-7; TRBD2 agrees at 12 bases. CDR1 is KGHSH and CDR2 is LQKENI in the germline V gene. J gave up 0 bases and V 4 bases, and 7 bases lay outside the gene matches. This CDR3 is 17 amino acids long. DNA of the CDR3: TGTGCCAGCTCACAACGGACTAGCGGGGTTAGCTCCTACGAGCAGTACTTC. This encodes CASSQRTSGVSSYEQYF.

This clonotype has a handful of counts. V is TRBV9 and J is TRBJ2-3; 14 bases map to TRBD2. CDR3 length equals 19 residues. Germline values: CDR1 SGDLS, CDR2 YYNGEE. With 3 bases clipped from V and 1 base from J, the junction kept 10 bases outside the gene matches. CDR3 loop: CASSATPKGLAGGTDTQYF. The CDR3 region has the DNA TGTGCCAGCAGCGCCACCCCCAAGGGACTAGCGGGGGGCACAGATACGCAGTATTTT. Full variable domain (rest looked up from reference TRBV9 and TRBJ2-3): DSGVTQTPKHLITATGQRVTLRCSPRSGDLSVYWYQQSLDQGLQFLIQYYNGEERAKGNILERFSAQQFPDLHSELNLSSLELGDSALYFCASSATPKGLAGGTDTQYFGPGTRLTVL.

The rearrangement joins TRBV5-5 to TRBJ2-7; TRBD1 aligns across 10 bases. The CDR3 contains 14 residues. The V segment lost 3 bases and the J segment 3 bases; nucleotides outside the gene matches: 3. CDR1 SGHKS and CDR2 YYEKEE come from the germline V gene (reference sequence). CDR3 in amino acids: CASSWGQGLYEQYF. The CDR3 region has the DNA TGTGCCAGCAGCTGGGGACAGGGGCTCTACGAGCAGTACTTC.

This clonotype has a count of ten or more. CDR3 amino acids: CASSISGTGNNEQYF. CDR3 sequence (DNA): TGTGCCAGTAGTATATCCGGGACAGGGAATAACGAGCAGTACTTC. The chain carries TRBV19 and TRBJ2-7; 9 positions agree with TRBD1. The CDR3 covers 15 residues. Germline CDR1 and CDR2: LNHDA and SQIVND (reference sequence). The V segment lost 2 bases and the J segment 5 bases; nucleotides outside the gene matches: 7. Combining the CDR3 with reference TRBV19 and TRBJ2-7 gives the whole variable domain DGGITQSPKYLFRKEGQNVTLSCEQNLNHDAMYWYRQDPGQGLRLIYYSQIVNDFQKGDIAEGYSVSREKKESFPLTVTSAQKNPTAFYLCASSISGTGNNEQYFGPGTRLTVT.

This clonotype has a count of ten or more. V is TRBV6-2 or TRBV6-3 and J is TRBJ1-1, with a possible D match to TRBD1 (5 bases). The germline V and J ends were trimmed by 8 bases and 2 bases, with 12 bases remaining between them. CDR1 is MNHEY, CDR2 SVGEGT, per germline. This CDR3 spans 13 amino acids. The CDR3 DNA is TGTGCCAGCCAAGATCAGGGAAACACTGAAGCTTTCTTT. This sequence encodes CASQDQGNTEAFF.

To note about this clonotype: Possible read error: a much larger clone is one base away. The chain joins TRBV20-1 to TRBJ2-2; no clear D. The CDR3 has 14 amino acids. Germline values: CDR1 DFQATT, CDR2 SNEGSKA (reference sequence). Trimming cost V 6 bases and J 0 bases, with 11 bases left between them. CDR3 DNA: TGCAGTGCCCGACCGTCCGCGAACACCGGGGAGCTGTTTTTT. This sequence encodes CSARPSANTGELFF.

The V gene is TRBV4-1, the J gene TRBJ1-1, with D unresolved. This CDR3 is 15 amino acids long. Deletions cut 1 base from V and 5 bases from J, with 14 bases between. CDR1 and CDR2 from the germline V gene are MGHRA and YSYEKL. The CDR3: CASSQGGGGWTEAFF. CDR3 in DNA: TGCGCCAGCAGCCAAGGCGGTGGTGGGTGGACTGAAGCTTTCTTT.

This chain connects TRBV5-1 to TRBJ2-5, with D possibly being TRBD1 (5 bases). The CDR3 has 14 residues. The germline V gene has CDR1 SGHRS and CDR2 YFSETQ. Trimming cost V 2 bases and J 2 bases, with 10 bases left between them. This chain's CDR3 is CASSFGQGQETQYF. The DNA of the CDR3 is TGCGCCAGCAGCTTCGGGCAGGGACAAGAGACCCAGTACTTC. The full variable domain, rest sourced from reference TRBV5-1 and TRBJ2-5, is KAGVTQTPRYLIKTRGQQVTLSCSPISGHRSVSWYQQTPGQGLQFLFEYFSETQRNKGNFPGRFSGRQFSNSRSEMNVSTLELGDSALYLCASSFGQGQETQYFGPGTRLLVL.

This clonotype was picked up a small number of times. The chain uses TRBV30 and TRBJ2-7, with TRBD1 identical over 9 bases. Trimming removed 1 base from V and 4 bases from J; junction bases left unmatched: 11. Germline CDR1 is GTSNPN and CDR2 is SVGIG (reference sequence). The CDR3 has 16 amino acids. CDR3 protein: CAWSDPGTGNLYEQYF. CDR3 bases: TGTGCCTGGAGTGACCCAGGGACAGGGAACCTGTACGAGCAGTACTTC.

This clonotype was counted between two and nine times. The genes are TRBV5-4 and TRBJ1-4; D is uncertain. In germline, CDR1 is SGHNT, CDR2 YYREEE (reference sequence). V was pared by 4 bases and J by 7 bases, with 11 bases between. The CDR3 covers 13 residues. The CDR3 DNA reads TGTGCCAGCAGCCGGCAAGACGGTGAAAAACTGTTTTTT. Translating it yields CASSRQDGEKLFF.

This clonotype was observed a handful of times. The chain is built from TRBV10-3 and TRBJ2-7; D is uncertain. This CDR3 has 13 amino acids. Germline V lookup: CDR1 ENHRY, CDR2 SYGVKD. V lost 3 bases to trimming and J lost 3 bases, with 9 bases between them. CDR3 sequence: CAISEDPFYEQYF. CDR3 nucleotides: TGTGCCATCAGTGAAGACCCGTTCTACGAGCAGTACTTC.

At least ten counts were recorded for this clonotype. The V call is TRBV4-1, the J call TRBJ1-1, with D unclear. CDR3 size: 14 residues. Germline loops: CDR1 MGHRA, CDR2 YSYEKL. V lost 4 bases and J lost 5, with 14 bases in between. The CDR3 nucleotides read TGCGCCAGCAGCCCCCCTTCGTTCGGGACTGAAGCTTTCTTT. Amino acid sequence: CASSPPSFGTEAFF.

The J gene is TRBJ1-3, the V gene TRBV4-3; D not certain. Germline CDR1 is LGHNA and CDR2 is YSLEER. The CDR3 is 15 amino acids. V dropped 4 bases and J dropped 4 bases, with 14 bases sitting between them. For the CDR3, the DNA is TGCGCCAGCAGCCTAAATACCTTGACCGGAAACACCATATATTTT. Translated: CASSLNTLTGNTIYF.

This clonotype has just one count. The rearrangement uses TRBV12-3 or TRBV12-4 and TRBJ2-7; unclear D gene. This CDR3 comprises 13 residues. Trimming took 3 bases from V and 2 from J, leaving 8 bases between them. This CDR3 reads CASSFAPAYEQYF. Here the CDR3 DNA reads TGTGCCAGCAGTTTTGCGCCAGCCTACGAGCAGTACTTC.

This clonotype was picked up many times. V usage is TRBV25-1 and J usage is TRBJ1-1, with D unclear. In germline, CDR1 is MGHDK, CDR2 SYGVNS. The CDR3 is made up of 11 amino acids. Trimming removed 8 bases at V and 5 bases at J, with 9 bases between. The CDR3 DNA follows: TGTGCCAGCCGATTCTCGACTGAAGCTTTCTTT. It encodes CASRFSTEAFF.

On this clonotype itself: The junction departs from the called germline gene at one end, perhaps through a read error. The CDR3, as DNA: TGTGCCAGCAGCCGGGTCCTTTTCACAGGGAATGGAAAACTGTTTTTT. Amino acid sequence: CASSRVLFTGNGKLFF. The rearrangement uses TRBV2 and TRBJ1-4; a weak D match, TRBD1 (6 bases). The CDR3 is 16 amino acids. Germline V CDR1 and CDR2: SNHLY, FYNNEI.

Concerning this clonotype: Given a much more abundant clone one base away, this may be a read error. The chain has TRBV7-9 and TRBJ2-4; D possibly corresponds to TRBD1 (6 bases). This CDR3 has 13 residues. Trimming removed 5 bases from V and 9 bases from J, with 14 bases in between. Germline lookup yields CDR1 SEHNR and CDR2 FQNEAQ (reference sequence). CDR3 protein: CASSTGSSAIQYF. CDR3 bases: TGTGCCAGCAGCACAGGGTCAAGCGCCATTCAGTACTTC.

The rearrangement links TRBV2 to TRBJ2-7, with D possibly called TRBD1 or TRBD2 (5 bases each). V lost 7 bases, J lost 3 bases, and 10 bases lay in between. From germline, CDR1 is SNHLY and CDR2 FYNNEI. The CDR3 sequence is 12 residues long. This chain's CDR3 is CASTRDGYEQYF. The CDR3 DNA is TGTGCCAGCACCCGGGACGGCTACGAGCAGTACTTC.

This clonotype was seen only a few times. The rearrangement joins TRBV14 to TRBJ1-4, with a tentative D call TRBD1 (6 bases). With 0 bases removed from V and 7 bases from J, the gap between germline ends came to 12 bases. The CDR3 totals 15 residues. The germline CDR1 and CDR2 sequences are SGHDN and FVKESK. In nucleotides, the CDR3 is TGTGCCAGCAGCCAAGATTCAGGGGTTGGTGAAAAACTGTTTTTT. Amino acids: CASSQDSGVGEKLFF.

This clonotype was detected only a few times. The chain is built from TRBV4-1 and TRBJ2-2; TRBD2 matches at 12 bases. Germline assignment: CDR1 MGHRA and CDR2 YSYEKL. The CDR3 is 16 amino acids. V dropped 2 bases and J dropped 6; count of bases not matched to a gene: 4. The CDR3 sequence: CASSQLAGGPPGELFF. The CDR3 nucleotides read TGCGCCAGCAGCCAACTAGCGGGAGGGCCCCCCGGGGAGCTGTTTTTT.

Concerning this clonotype itself: A read error may be the cause here, since a much bigger clone is one base away. The V and J genes are TRBV7-2 and TRBJ1-1; D is unclear. Germline values: CDR1 SGHTA, CDR2 FQGNSA. Trimming removed 4 bases at V and 0 bases at J, with 18 bases between. This CDR3 comprises 17 residues. The DNA of the CDR3 is TGTGCCAGCAGCTCCCCACAGAATTGGGTCATGAACACTGAAGCTTTCTTT. Translated, it gives CASSSPQNWVMNTEAFF.

Turning to this clonotype: This may come from a read error, since a much larger clone is one base off. The chain has TRBV14 and TRBJ2-5; possibly TRBD1 for D (6 bases). The CDR3 runs 15 residues. Germline loops: CDR1 SGHDN, CDR2 FVKESK. The CDR3 region has the DNA TGTGTCAGCAGCCCTAATGGACTCAGGGGCGAGACCCAGTACTTC. Translation: CVSSPNGLRGETQYF.

The table lists this clonotype with many counts. The chain is built from TRBV6-2 or TRBV6-3 and TRBJ1-1; 10 nucleotides match TRBD1. The length of the CDR3 is 15 residues. The J segment lost 6 bases and the V segment lost 5 bases, leaving 9 bases of the junction unmatched. The germline gives CDR1 MNHEY, CDR2 SVGEGT. The CDR3 spells CASSPRTGGLAEAFF. CDR3 sequence (DNA): TGTGCCAGCAGTCCTCGGACAGGGGGTTTGGCTGAAGCTTTCTTT.

This clonotype was detected ten times or more. The chain combines TRBV19 with TRBJ2-7; D unclear. The CDR3 is made up of 13 amino acids. Germline CDR1 reads LNHDA; CDR2 reads SQIVND (reference sequence). V was shortened by 3 bases and J by 4 bases, with 10 bases between the two germline ends. For the CDR3, the DNA is TGTGCCAGTAGTATCGGTCCTGGATACGAGCAGTACTTC. This encodes CASSIGPGYEQYF.

This chain connects TRBV6-5 to TRBJ2-3; D is ambiguous. The CDR3 has 17 amino acids. The V gene's germline CDR1 is MNHEY and CDR2 SVGAGI. V dropped 5 bases and J dropped 2 bases, with 20 bases sitting between them. The CDR3 bases are TGTGCCAGCAGTAGCTCTTATCCTTCACCCATCACAGATACGCAGTATTTT. It encodes CASSSSYPSPITDTQYF.

There are many counts of this clonotype. CDR3 DNA: TGTGCCAGCAGCTCGGACAGGGAGGACGGGGGTAATTCACCCCTCCACTTT. It encodes CASSSDREDGGNSPLHF. The chain joins TRBV13 to TRBJ1-6; 8 bases map to TRBD1. The germline CDR1 and CDR2 sequences are PRHDT and FYEKMQ (reference sequence). The CDR3 sequence is 17 residues long. Trimming took 4 bases from V and 6 from J; bases not matched to a gene: 11.

The chain has TRBV27 and TRBJ1-5; D is perhaps TRBD1 (6 bases). Trimming pared 0 bases from V and 9 bases from J, leaving 9 bases between. This CDR3 contains 13 residues. From germline, CDR1 is MNHEY and CDR2 SMNVEV (reference sequence). DNA of the CDR3: TGTGCCAGCAGTTTATCAGGGACAAGGCCCCAGCATTTT. Its translation is CASSLSGTRPQHF.

The gene calls are TRBV12-3 or TRBV12-4 and TRBJ2-5; no definite D call. Trimming cost V 9 bases and J 4 bases, with 12 bases left between them. The CDR3 length is 12 residues. The DNA for the CDR3 is TGTGCCAGTTCGGCTAGGGCAGAGACCCAGTACTTC. This gives the protein CASSARAETQYF.

This rearrangement joins TRBV6-2 or TRBV6-3 to TRBJ2-1, with D perhaps TRBD1 (5 bases). CDR1 and CDR2 (germline): MNHEY, SVGEGT. V was pared by 7 bases and J by 0 bases, with 13 bases between. The CDR3 runs to 15 residues. CDR3 sequence: CASKLTDNSYNEQFF. The CDR3 DNA reads TGTGCCAGCAAGCTGACAGATAACTCCTACAATGAGCAGTTCTTC.

The chain has TRBV29-1 and TRBJ2-7, with 16 nucleotides matching TRBD2. V dropped 2 bases and J dropped 4; count of bases not matched to a gene: 14. The germline V gene has CDR1 SQVTM and CDR2 ANQGSEA. This CDR3 region has 19 residues. CDR3 protein: CSVESLDGTSGGAGYEQYF. The CDR3 coding sequence is TGCAGCGTTGAAAGCTTGGACGGGACTAGCGGGGGGGCCGGGTACGAGCAGTACTTC.

This clonotype was recorded at least ten times. V usage is TRBV15 and J usage is TRBJ2-3, with TRBD2 as a possible D gene (5 bases). This CDR3 spans 13 amino acids. Trimming removed 5 bases at V and 6 bases at J, with 12 bases between. Germline CDR1 LNHNV, CDR2 YYDKDF (reference sequence). The CDR3 DNA follows: TGTGCCACCAGCCCGAGTAGGGAGGATACGCAGTATTTT. This codes for CATSPSREDTQYF.